This is a list of T cell receptor beta chains from one sample in a study of blood T cell repertoires in COVID-19. Using immunoSEQ multiplex PCR, the repertoire was profiled, and TCRdb retains in-frame clones only, with some absent. The sample lists tens of thousands of clones; around nine tenths were seen once. Sample: peripheral blood. These receptors were obtained from a man aged 60 to 75 with acute or convalescent COVID-19. CDR3s include the opening cysteine and the closing phenylalanine or tryptophan. A D gene is named only where the DNA matches it firmly. The listing skips clone size in some rows; elsewhere it reads once, few, many or a size class.

>TRBJ2-5|-|TRBV18|TRBD1
CASSPGTGTETQYF
TGTGCCAGCTCACCAGGGACAGGGACAGAGACCCAGTACTTC
>TRBJ1-4|-|TRBV4-3|TRBD1
CASSQEGVTGVEKLFF
TGCGCCAGCAGCCAAGAAGGGGTGACAGGGGTTGAAAAACTGTTTTTT
>TRBJ2-7|-|TRBV5-1|TRBD2
CASSLRASGGEGSYEQYF
TGCGCCAGCAGCTTGCGGGCTAGCGGGGGGGAAGGGTCCTACGAGCAGTACTTC
>TRBJ2-1|-|TRBV7-2|-
CASSFNFGAYNEQFF
TGTGCCAGCAGCTTCAACTTTGGGGCGTACAATGAGCAGTTCTTC
>TRBJ1-2|-|TRBV7-9|TRBD1
CASSLSPGQGYRGYTF
TGTGCCAGCAGCTTAAGTCCGGGACAGGGTTACCGTGGCTACACCTTC
>TRBJ1-2|-|TRBV7-8|-
CASSSPWEADYGYTF
TGTGCCAGCAGCTCTCCCTGGGAGGCGGACTATGGCTACACCTTC
>TRBJ1-3|-|TRBV3-1/TRBV3-2|TRBD1
CASSQDGTGGRRNTIYF
TGTGCCAGCAGCCAGGACGGAACAGGGGGAAGAAGAAACACCATATATTTT
>TRBJ2-1|-|TRBV20-1|-
CSATGGGEQFF
TGCAGTGCTACCGGAGGAGGTGAGCAGTTCTTC
>TRBJ2-2|once|TRBV3-1/TRBV3-2|-
CASSQQGQTISGELFF
TGTGCCAGCAGCCAACAAGGACAGACAATATCTGGGGAGCTGTTTTTT
>TRBJ1-4|-|TRBV6-5|-
CASSLGNDEKLFF
TGTGCCAGCAGCCTAGGAAACGATGAAAAACTGTTTTTT
>TRBJ2-1|-|TRBV5-4|TRBD2
CASSVAGVSYNEQFF
TGTGCCAGCAGCGTAGCGGGGGTCTCCTACAATGAGCAGTTCTTC
>TRBJ1-1|-|TRBV30|TRBD1
CACSGTESEAFF
TGTGCCTGCTCCGGGACAGAGAGTGAAGCTTTCTTT
>TRBJ2-3|-|TRBV6-6|-
CASSRTLSTDTQYF
TGTGCCAGCAGCCGGACTCTTAGCACAGATACGCAGTATTTT
>TRBJ1-1|-|TRBV14|-
CASSQESGHTEAFF
TGTGCCAGCAGCCAAGAGTCGGGTCACACTGAAGCTTTCTTT
>TRBJ2-1|-|TRBV9|-
CASSAKTGRGYNEQFF
TGTGCCAGCAGCGCCAAGACAGGGCGGGGTTACAATGAGCAGTTCTTC
>TRBJ1-5|-|TRBV27|TRBD1
CASSLPGQQFKNQPQHF
TGTGCCAGCAGTTTACCGGGACAGCAATTTAAGAATCAGCCCCAGCATTTT
>TRBJ1-2|-|TRBV6-5|-
CASSLTGPSGGYTF
TGTGCCAGCAGTTTAACAGGGCCCTCGGGTGGCTACACCTTC
>TRBJ1-1|-|TRBV7-2|TRBD1
CASSFRGITEAFF
TGTGCCAGCAGCTTCAGGGGGATTACTGAAGCTTTCTTT
>TRBJ2-2|-|TRBV11-3|TRBD2
CASSHGGGLTGELFF
TGTGCCAGCAGCCACGGGGGGGGCTTGACCGGGGAGCTGTTTTTT
>TRBJ2-3|-|TRBV9|-
CASSVVGDRTDTQYF
TGTGCCAGCAGCGTAGTAGGGGATCGCACAGATACGCAGTATTTT
>TRBJ1-2|-|TRBV5-1|-
CASSLGGTPGNYGYTF
TGCGCCAGCAGCTTAGGTGGGACACCAGGAAACTATGGCTACACCTTC
>TRBJ1-4|-|TRBV7-8|-
CASSISGNTNEKLFF
TGTGCCAGCAGCATATCAGGCAATACTAATGAAAAACTGTTTTTT
>TRBJ2-5|-|TRBV7-2|TRBD2
CASSRGLAVQKTQYF
TGTGCCAGCAGCCGGGGACTAGCGGTCCAAAAGACCCAGTACTTC
>TRBJ1-3|-|TRBV11-2|-
CASSVGASGNTIYF
TGTGCCAGCAGTGTGGGGGCCTCTGGAAACACCATATATTTT
>TRBJ1-3|-|TRBV21-1|-
CAIPGQGADSGNTIYF
TGTGCCATCCCGGGACAGGGGGCCGACTCTGGAAACACCATATATTTT
>TRBJ2-2|-|TRBV10-1|-
CASRKNQGNTGELFF
TGCGCCAGCAGGAAAAATCAGGGGAACACCGGGGAGCTGTTTTTT
>TRBJ1-6|-|TRBV2|-
CASGPSLHF
TGTGCCAGCGGCCCCTCCCTCCACTTT
>TRBJ2-7|-|TRBV9|-
CASSLQGSGYEQYF
TGTGCCAGCAGCTTACAGGGTAGTGGATACGAGCAGTACTTC
>TRBJ2-7|-|TRBV2|-
CASKRGFRDEQYF
TGTGCCAGCAAAAGGGGCTTCCGGGACGAGCAGTACTTC
>TRBJ2-2|-|TRBV7-8|-
CASSLLGGDNTGELFF
TGTGCCAGCAGCTTATTGGGCGGGGACAACACCGGGGAGCTGTTTTTT
>TRBJ1-1|-|TRBV6-5|-
CASSNEQGLAFF
TGTGCCAGCAGCAACGAACAGGGTTTGGCTTTCTTT
>TRBJ2-5|-|TRBV2|TRBD2
CASSEWSGGGETQYF
TGTGCCAGCAGTGAATGGAGCGGGGGGGGAGAGACCCAGTACTTC
>TRBJ2-3|-|TRBV10-1|TRBD2
CASSESTSGDSTDTQYF
TGCGCCAGCAGTGAGTCGACTAGCGGGGATTCGACAGATACGCAGTATTTT
>TRBJ1-2|-|TRBV5-1|TRBD1
CASSSGQGSGGYTF
TGCGCCAGCAGCTCTGGACAGGGAAGCGGAGGCTACACCTTC
>TRBJ2-3|few|TRBV9|-
CASSVAGGIGDTQYF
TGTGCCAGCAGCGTAGCCGGGGGAATAGGAGATACGCAGTATTTT
>TRBJ1-6|-|TRBV14|-
CASSQEGVGRGSFGSPLHF
TGTGCCAGCAGCCAAGAAGGTGTGGGGAGGGGAAGTTTTGGGTCACCCCTCCACTTT
>TRBJ2-3|-|TRBV5-4|TRBD2
CASSKAGGADTQYF
TGTGCCAGCAGCAAAGCGGGGGGAGCTGATACGCAGTATTTT
>TRBJ2-7|-|TRBV18|TRBD1
CASSPPTGTGRREQYF
TGTGCCAGCTCACCACCGACCGGGACAGGGCGTCGCGAGCAGTACTTC
>TRBJ1-2|-|TRBV19|-
CASSSFGGPVDGYTF
TGTGCCAGTAGCTCTTTTGGAGGCCCGGTCGATGGCTACACCTTC
>TRBJ1-4|-|TRBV4-3|-
CASSRITGTSEKLFF
TGCGCCAGCAGCCGAATAACGGGGACAAGTGAAAAACTGTTTTTT
>TRBJ2-7|-|TRBV24-1|TRBD1
CATSGDRVHEQYF
TGTGCCACCAGTGGGGACAGGGTTCACGAGCAGTACTTC
>TRBJ1-4|-|TRBV6-2/TRBV6-3|-
CASSRAGSNEKLFF
TGTGCCAGCAGCCGTGCAGGATCAAATGAAAAACTGTTTTTT
>TRBJ1-6|-|TRBV9|TRBD1
CASSFRDRVGNSPLHF
TGTGCCAGCAGCTTCCGGGACAGGGTGGGCAATTCACCCCTCCACTTT
>TRBJ1-2|-|TRBV5-6|-
CASSLDTGYGYTF
TGTGCCAGCAGCTTGGACACAGGGTATGGCTACACCTTC
>TRBJ2-2|-|TRBV2|TRBD1
CASTTGVGTGELFF
TGTGCCAGCACCACAGGGGTGGGAACCGGGGAGCTGTTTTTT
>TRBJ2-6|-|TRBV9|-
CASSVGAGANVLTF
TGTGCCAGCAGCGTAGGAGCTGGGGCCAACGTCCTGACTTTC
>TRBJ1-2|-|TRBV2|-
CASSVGGRWYGYTF
TGTGCCAGCAGTGTAGGAGGGCGGTGGTATGGCTACACCTTC
>TRBJ1-1|-|TRBV18|-
CASSPLRGSMNTEAFF
TGTGCCAGCTCACCACTCCGGGGGAGCATGAACACTGAAGCTTTCTTT